This is a list of T cell receptor beta chains from one sample in a study of T cell responses to AZD1222 COVID-19 vaccine. The method was immunoSEQ multiplex PCR; TCRdb's version includes in-frame clones alone and lacks a portion of them. The sample yields approximately 150,000 clones, around 90% seen once. Source: peripheral blood, taken 28 days after the second AZD1222 dose. The receptors were sampled from an adult who received the AZD1222 COVID-19 vaccine. Each CDR3 is given with its conserved first and last residue. D genes are given only for firm matches. Expanded clones are given a class, and other clones once, few, many or no size at all.

D gene: TRBD2; V gene: TRBV11-3; clone size: -; J gene: TRBJ2-7; CDR3 DNA: TGTGCCAGCAGCTTAGGGATTAGCGGGCCTAGCTCCTACGAGCAGTACTTC; CDR3 protein: CASSLGISGPSSYEQYF
D gene: -; V gene: TRBV5-8; clone size: -; J gene: TRBJ1-2; CDR3 DNA: TGTGCCAGCAGTTCACGACGCGCGAATGGCTACACCTTC; CDR3 protein: CASSSRRANGYTF
D gene: -; V gene: TRBV7-9; clone size: -; J gene: TRBJ1-4; CDR3 DNA: TGTGCCAGCAGCTTCCCGGGATCTGAAAAACTGTTTTTT; CDR3 protein: CASSFPGSEKLFF
D gene: -; V gene: TRBV19; clone size: -; J gene: TRBJ1-2; CDR3 DNA: TGTGCCAGTAGTATATCAGGGAACTATGGCTACACCTTC; CDR3 protein: CASSISGNYGYTF
D gene: TRBD1; V gene: TRBV9; clone size: once; J gene: TRBJ2-2; CDR3 DNA: TGTGCCAGCAGCTCCCCGGGGGACAGGGGGACCGGGGAGCTGTTTTTT; CDR3 protein: CASSSPGDRGTGELFF
D gene: TRBD2; V gene: TRBV27; clone size: -; J gene: TRBJ2-7; CDR3 DNA: TGTGCCAGCAGTTTACGGGGGGGCTACGAGCAGTACTTC; CDR3 protein: CASSLRGGYEQYF
D gene: -; V gene: TRBV7-2; clone size: -; J gene: TRBJ1-1; CDR3 DNA: TGTGCCAGCAGCGGCCGACAAGGGTTATACACTGAAGCTTTCTTT; CDR3 protein: CASSGRQGLYTEAFF
D gene: TRBD1; V gene: TRBV27; clone size: -; J gene: TRBJ1-5; CDR3 DNA: TGTGCCAGCAGTTTATACGGGACAGGGCCTTATAGCAATCAGCCCCAGCATTTT; CDR3 protein: CASSLYGTGPYSNQPQHF
D gene: -; V gene: TRBV7-6; clone size: once; J gene: TRBJ2-5; CDR3 DNA: TGTGCCAGCAGCTTAGTTAGGGAGACCCAGTACTTC; CDR3 protein: CASSLVRETQYF
D gene: -; V gene: TRBV19; clone size: -; J gene: TRBJ2-6; CDR3 DNA: TGTGCCAGTAGTATAGATCCGGTTGGCTCTGGGGCCAACGTCCTGACTTTC; CDR3 protein: CASSIDPVGSGANVLTF
D gene: -; V gene: TRBV2; clone size: -; J gene: TRBJ1-2; CDR3 DNA: TGTGCCAGCAGTGGGTCCTCAGGGGTCTCAGCTAACTATGGCTACACCTTC; CDR3 protein: CASSGSSGVSANYGYTF
D gene: TRBD2; V gene: TRBV10-2; clone size: -; J gene: TRBJ2-7; CDR3 DNA: TGCGCCACGACCGGGGGGATGGAGTACGAGCAGTACTTC; CDR3 protein: CATTGGMEYEQYF
D gene: -; V gene: TRBV7-9; clone size: -; J gene: TRBJ1-2; CDR3 DNA: TGTGCCAGCAGCCCGTATAAAGGGGGTGGCTACACCTTC; CDR3 protein: CASSPYKGGGYTF
D gene: TRBD1; V gene: TRBV7-9; clone size: -; J gene: TRBJ2-7; CDR3 DNA: TGTGCCAGCAGCCGGACCAAAACAGGGGGCCCCTCCTACGAGCAGTACTTC; CDR3 protein: CASSRTKTGGPSYEQYF
D gene: -; V gene: TRBV19; clone size: -; J gene: TRBJ2-7; CDR3 DNA: TGTGCCAGTAAGGGTAGCGAAACCTACGAGCAGTACTTC; CDR3 protein: CASKGSETYEQYF
D gene: TRBD2; V gene: TRBV25-1; clone size: -; J gene: TRBJ2-7; CDR3 DNA: TGTGCCAGCAGTGAATGGGGCGGGGGGACCTACGAGCAGTACTTC; CDR3 protein: CASSEWGGGTYEQYF
D gene: -; V gene: TRBV27; clone size: -; J gene: TRBJ2-2; CDR3 DNA: TGTGCCAGCAGTTTAGGGAGGTCTACCGGGGAGCTGTTTTTT; CDR3 protein: CASSLGRSTGELFF
D gene: TRBD2; V gene: TRBV4-1; clone size: once; J gene: TRBJ2-3; CDR3 DNA: TGCGCCAGCAGCCAAGGTCCCCTAGCGGGAGCGGGGGATACGCAGTATTTT; CDR3 protein: CASSQGPLAGAGDTQYF
D gene: TRBD1; V gene: TRBV5-1; clone size: -; J gene: TRBJ2-1; CDR3 DNA: TGCGCCAGCAGCTTGGGGGGACAGGAGCAGTTCTTC; CDR3 protein: CASSLGGQEQFF
D gene: -; V gene: TRBV5-5; clone size: -; J gene: TRBJ1-3; CDR3 DNA: TGTGCCAGCAGCGCAGACGGGGGAAGAGGAAACACCATATATTTT; CDR3 protein: CASSADGGRGNTIYF
D gene: TRBD2; V gene: TRBV29-1; clone size: -; J gene: TRBJ2-3; CDR3 DNA: TGCAGCGCCCGAGGAAGCGGGGGAGGGAGCACAGATACGCAGTATTTT; CDR3 protein: CSARGSGGGSTDTQYF
D gene: TRBD1; V gene: TRBV5-4; clone size: -; J gene: TRBJ2-1; CDR3 DNA: TGTGCCAGCAGCCCCCGGGACAGGGTAGACAATGAGCAGTTCTTC; CDR3 protein: CASSPRDRVDNEQFF
D gene: -; V gene: TRBV19; clone size: -; J gene: TRBJ2-7; CDR3 DNA: TGTGCCAGTAGCCCTGGACTTGCATTTTACGAGCAGTACTTC; CDR3 protein: CASSPGLAFYEQYF
D gene: -; V gene: TRBV2; clone size: -; J gene: TRBJ1-1; CDR3 DNA: TGTGCCAGCAGTTTACAGGGGAACACTGAAGCTTTCTTT; CDR3 protein: CASSLQGNTEAFF
D gene: -; V gene: TRBV3-1/TRBV3-2; clone size: -; J gene: TRBJ1-2; CDR3 DNA: TGTGCCAGCAGTACCCAACCCCACTATGGCTACACCTTC; CDR3 protein: CASSTQPHYGYTF
D gene: -; V gene: TRBV11-2; clone size: -; J gene: TRBJ2-1; CDR3 DNA: TGTGCCAGCAGCTTAGGTCCGGGAGCGGTTGACAATGAGCAGTTCTTC; CDR3 protein: CASSLGPGAVDNEQFF
D gene: -; V gene: TRBV5-4; clone size: -; J gene: TRBJ2-1; CDR3 DNA: TGTGCCAGCAGCTCCGCAGGGAATTCGGTGAATGAGCAGTTCTTC; CDR3 protein: CASSSAGNSVNEQFF
D gene: -; V gene: TRBV5-1; clone size: -; J gene: TRBJ2-7; CDR3 DNA: TGCGCCAGCAGCTTGGGGGACGATTACGAGCAGTACTTC; CDR3 protein: CASSLGDDYEQYF
D gene: -; V gene: TRBV29-1; clone size: -; J gene: TRBJ1-2; CDR3 DNA: TGCAGCGTCGCCACGGGACCGACGTATGGCTACACCTTC; CDR3 protein: CSVATGPTYGYTF
D gene: TRBD2; V gene: TRBV5-4; clone size: -; J gene: TRBJ2-7; CDR3 DNA: TGTGCCAGCAGCTCCGGGGCGGGAGGATCCTACGAGCAGTACTTC; CDR3 protein: CASSSGAGGSYEQYF
D gene: -; V gene: TRBV19; clone size: few; J gene: TRBJ1-5; CDR3 DNA: TGTGCCAGTAGTCCCCCAGGGGGCAATCAGCCCCAGCATTTT; CDR3 protein: CASSPPGGNQPQHF
D gene: TRBD2; V gene: TRBV4-2; clone size: -; J gene: TRBJ2-7; CDR3 DNA: TGTGCCAGCAGCCAAGGAAGCGGGACCTACGAGCAGTACTTC; CDR3 protein: CASSQGSGTYEQYF
D gene: TRBD1; V gene: TRBV19; clone size: -; J gene: TRBJ1-6; CDR3 DNA: TGTGCCAGTAGTGACGGACAGGGGGTTTACTCACCCCTCCACTTT; CDR3 protein: CASSDGQGVYSPLHF
D gene: -; V gene: TRBV18; clone size: -; J gene: TRBJ1-2; CDR3 DNA: TGTGCCAGCTCACCCTTGGAGGACAGCCCCTATGGCTACACCTTC; CDR3 protein: CASSPLEDSPYGYTF